Following are 3 T cell receptor beta chains from one sample sequenced in a study of T-cell memory formation after mild COVID-19. TCRdb re-called the 5' RACE reads through MiXCR, storing one row per CDR3 protein. The sample yields hundreds of thousands of distinct CDR3 sequences, less than 25% seen once. Sequenced: PBMCs or a T cell subset sorted from them (not recorded which). All receptors come from an adult woman who had mild COVID-19 (a few samples of this study predate the infection). Cell type and time point are not known.

The chain has TRBV29-1 and TRBJ1-2; D is ambiguous. The CDR3 length is 12 residues. The germline V gene encodes CDR1 SQVTM and CDR2 ANQGSEA. V shed 3 bases and J shed 0 bases, with 5 bases lying between them. The CDR3 DNA is TGCAGCGTTGACACAGCTAACTATGGCTACACCTTC. Its translation: CSVDTANYGYTF.

This clonotype came up a few times. The chain recombines TRBV2 with TRBJ1-5; D gene unclear. Trimming stripped 5 bases from V and 0 bases from J, with 14 bases between. Germline CDR1 is SNHLY and CDR2 is FYNNEI. The CDR3 consists of 16 residues. CDR3: CASSRAGTISNQPQHF. In DNA, the CDR3 is TGTGCCAGCAGTCGAGCTGGAACGATTAGCAATCAGCCCCAGCATTTT.

This chain connects TRBV10-3 to TRBJ2-3, with 7 bases identical to TRBD2. Germline lookup yields CDR1 ENHRY and CDR2 SYGVKD. CDR3 size: 14 residues. The trim removed 8 bases at V and 5 bases at J, leaving 10 bases unmatched. CDR3 DNA: TGTGCCATCCGTGGGGCGGGAGTCGGAGATACGCAGTATTTT. Its protein product is CAIRGAGVGDTQYF.